This T cell receptor (beta chain) was identified during a study of T cell responses to AZD1222 COVID-19 vaccine. Study results and limitations: Increased Spike-specific TCR breadth and depth were observed after two AZD1222 doses. Of the AZD1222 recipients, only five or six were seropositive at baseline. There were vaccine-associated CD4 TCRs across spike, dominant at 160-218 and 743-854.

Notes on this clone: No antigen is known for it. The sample contains more than one DNA sequence encoding this CDR3.

Germline-derived CDR1 and CDR2 are SGHRS and YFSETQ. Trimming cost V 4 bases and J 0 bases; bases outside gene matches: 7. The CDR3 extends over 15 amino acids. The data were produced by immunoSEQ multiplex PCR, yet TCRdb's version contains in-frame clones alone and is incomplete. The sample holds about 170,000 clones, roughly nine tenths seen once. This sequence was found in an adult in good health. The source material was peripheral blood, sampled on day 0 of AZD1222 vaccination. This chain joins TRBV5-1 and TRBJ2-7; the match to TRBD1 covers 7 bases. The CDR3 DNA is TGCGCCAGCAGCCTAGGGACAGAGAGCTCCTACGAGCAGTACTTC. It is translated as CASSLGTESSYEQYF.